These T cell receptor beta chains were read from a single sample in a study of blood T cell repertoires in COVID-19. The data were produced by immunoSEQ multiplex PCR, yet TCRdb's version contains in-frame clones alone and is incomplete. This sample yields 200,000 to 250,000 clones, of which 80% are seen a single time; 7.4% belongs to the top ten. Sequencing input: PBMCs or T cells enriched from blood (not recorded which). The receptors originated from a woman in her thirties or forties with acute COVID-19. Each CDR3 is given with its conserved first and last residue. A D gene is named only where the DNA matches it firmly. A clone size is listed for some rows: how often the clone was seen (once, few, many), or a class if it is expanded.

d_gene: NA; abundance: NA; j_gene: TRBJ1-2; v_gene: TRBV2; CDR3nt: TGTGCCAGCATTCAACTCCCGGCAGGGAACTATGGCTACACCTTC; CDR3aa: CASIQLPAGNYGYTF
d_gene: TRBD1; abundance: few; j_gene: TRBJ1-5; v_gene: TRBV7-6; CDR3nt: TGTGCCAGCAGCGCGACAGGGGGAGATCAGCCCCAGCATTTT; CDR3aa: CASSATGGDQPQHF
d_gene: NA; abundance: NA; j_gene: TRBJ1-2; v_gene: TRBV5-1; CDR3nt: TGCGCCAGCCGGCGACGGGGAAAAGAGTATGGCTACACCTTC; CDR3aa: CASRRRGKEYGYTF
d_gene: TRBD1; abundance: NA; j_gene: TRBJ2-6; v_gene: TRBV19; CDR3nt: TGTGCCAGTAGTATTCTGACTGGACAGGGGTGGACTGGGGCCAACGTCCTGACTTTC; CDR3aa: CASSILTGQGWTGANVLTF
d_gene: TRBD1; abundance: once; j_gene: TRBJ1-1; v_gene: TRBV10-3; CDR3nt: TGTGCCGTACAGGGGTTCACTGAAGCTTTCTTT; CDR3aa: CAVQGFTEAFF
d_gene: NA; abundance: NA; j_gene: TRBJ1-6; v_gene: TRBV6-5; CDR3nt: TGTGCCAGCAGTCCAATGAGCTCCTATAATTCACCCCTCCACTTT; CDR3aa: CASSPMSSYNSPLHF
d_gene: NA; abundance: NA; j_gene: TRBJ2-3; v_gene: TRBV19; CDR3nt: TGTGCCAGTAGGGGGCCCCGTTCTGCAGAAGGAGATACGCAGTATTTT; CDR3aa: CASRGPRSAEGDTQYF
d_gene: NA; abundance: few; j_gene: TRBJ2-7; v_gene: TRBV4-3; CDR3nt: TGCGCCAGCAGCCAAGACCCACAGAACTCCTACGAGCAGTACTTC; CDR3aa: CASSQDPQNSYEQYF
d_gene: NA; abundance: NA; j_gene: TRBJ2-6; v_gene: TRBV28; CDR3nt: TGTGCCAGCAGTTTTTTAACTTTCTCTGGGGCCAACGTCCTGACTTTC; CDR3aa: CASSFLTFSGANVLTF
d_gene: NA; abundance: NA; j_gene: TRBJ1-2; v_gene: TRBV6-5; CDR3nt: TGTGCCAGCAGGACAGATGCTCTCTATGGCTACACCTTC; CDR3aa: CASRTDALYGYTF
d_gene: TRBD1; abundance: NA; j_gene: TRBJ1-2; v_gene: TRBV2; CDR3nt: TGTGCCAGCAGTGAACAGGGGGCGCGATCTAGCTATGGCTACACCTTC; CDR3aa: CASSEQGARSSYGYTF
d_gene: NA; abundance: NA; j_gene: TRBJ1-4; v_gene: TRBV11-2; CDR3nt: TGTGCCAGCAGCCCCATTAGGACAGAAAAACTGTTTTTT; CDR3aa: CASSPIRTEKLFF
d_gene: NA; abundance: NA; j_gene: TRBJ2-2; v_gene: TRBV6-2/TRBV6-3; CDR3nt: TGTGCCAGCAGTTACCACAGGGAAAACACCGGGGAGCTGTTTTTT; CDR3aa: CASSYHRENTGELFF
d_gene: TRBD1; abundance: few; j_gene: TRBJ2-7; v_gene: TRBV7-2; CDR3nt: TGTGCCAGCAGCCCGCGACAGGGCTCCTACGAGCAGTACTTC; CDR3aa: CASSPRQGSYEQYF
d_gene: TRBD1; abundance: NA; j_gene: TRBJ1-2; v_gene: TRBV2; CDR3nt: TGTGCCAGCAGTCGCGACAGGGGGCTTAACTATGGCTACACCTTC; CDR3aa: CASSRDRGLNYGYTF
d_gene: NA; abundance: NA; j_gene: TRBJ1-4; v_gene: TRBV28; CDR3nt: TGTGCCAGCGCCGGGCGGGGGGTGACTAATGAAAAACTGTTTTTT; CDR3aa: CASAGRGVTNEKLFF
d_gene: NA; abundance: NA; j_gene: TRBJ2-2; v_gene: TRBV2; CDR3nt: TGTGCCAGTAAAACAGGGATGAACACCGGGGAGCTGTTTTTT; CDR3aa: CASKTGMNTGELFF
d_gene: NA; abundance: NA; j_gene: TRBJ1-5; v_gene: TRBV12-3/TRBV12-4; CDR3nt: TGTGCCAGCAGACCCACAGGGAATCAGCCCCAGCATTTT; CDR3aa: CASRPTGNQPQHF
d_gene: NA; abundance: once; j_gene: TRBJ1-1; v_gene: TRBV10-3; CDR3nt: TGTGCCATCAGTGACACGGGGAGCGTCACTGAAGCTTTCTTT; CDR3aa: CAISDTGSVTEAFF
d_gene: NA; abundance: few; j_gene: TRBJ2-5; v_gene: TRBV12-3/TRBV12-4; CDR3nt: TGTGCCAGCAGCCTAATACAAGAGACCCAGTACTTC; CDR3aa: CASSLIQETQYF
d_gene: TRBD1; abundance: NA; j_gene: TRBJ1-4; v_gene: TRBV4-3; CDR3nt: TGCGCCAGCAGCCAAGATCAGGGGGCAGGGGGTAATACGGATGAAAAACTGTTTTTT; CDR3aa: CASSQDQGAGGNTDEKLFF
d_gene: TRBD1; abundance: NA; j_gene: TRBJ1-1; v_gene: TRBV3-1/TRBV3-2; CDR3nt: TGTGCCAGCAGCCAAGGTCCGACAGGGGCCGCGTCTAGGGCTTTCTTT; CDR3aa: CASSQGPTGAASRAFF
d_gene: NA; abundance: NA; j_gene: TRBJ1-1; v_gene: TRBV29-1; CDR3nt: TGCAGCGTTTCTCTGGGCTTGAACACTGAAGCTTTCTTT; CDR3aa: CSVSLGLNTEAFF
d_gene: TRBD1; abundance: NA; j_gene: TRBJ2-5; v_gene: TRBV9; CDR3nt: TGTGCCAGCAGCCGCGACAGGGTTGAGACCCAGTACTTC; CDR3aa: CASSRDRVETQYF
d_gene: TRBD2; abundance: NA; j_gene: TRBJ2-7; v_gene: TRBV30; CDR3nt: TGTGCCTGGAATTCCGGCGCGGGAGCCCACGAGCAGTACTTC; CDR3aa: CAWNSGAGAHEQYF
d_gene: NA; abundance: NA; j_gene: TRBJ1-1; v_gene: TRBV27; CDR3nt: TGTGCCAGCAGTTCCGGACAGTACACTGAAGCTTTCTTT; CDR3aa: CASSSGQYTEAFF
d_gene: TRBD1; abundance: NA; j_gene: TRBJ2-7; v_gene: TRBV6-2/TRBV6-3; CDR3nt: TGTGCCAGCAGTTACTTAATTGGTGGGACAGGGTCTCTCGAGCAGTACTTC; CDR3aa: CASSYLIGGTGSLEQYF
d_gene: TRBD2; abundance: NA; j_gene: TRBJ2-1; v_gene: TRBV3-1/TRBV3-2; CDR3nt: TGTGCCAGCAGCCAGCTACGGACTAGCGGGGGTGATGAGCAGTTCTTC; CDR3aa: CASSQLRTSGGDEQFF
d_gene: NA; abundance: NA; j_gene: TRBJ1-6; v_gene: TRBV28; CDR3nt: TGTGCCAGCCTGGGAAGGGGAAGTTCACCCCTCCACTTT; CDR3aa: CASLGRGSSPLHF
d_gene: TRBD1; abundance: NA; j_gene: TRBJ1-2; v_gene: TRBV2; CDR3nt: TGTGCCAGCAGGCGGGACAGGGGGAGCACTAGTTATGGCTACACCTTC; CDR3aa: CASRRDRGSTSYGYTF
d_gene: TRBD1; abundance: NA; j_gene: TRBJ1-2; v_gene: TRBV7-9; CDR3nt: TGTGCCAGCAGAAACACCGGGACAGGGAGCTACACCTTC; CDR3aa: CASRNTGTGSYTF
d_gene: TRBD2; abundance: NA; j_gene: TRBJ2-5; v_gene: TRBV25-1; CDR3nt: TGTGCCAGCACGGGGGGGCCGGGAGAGACCCAGTACTTC; CDR3aa: CASTGGPGETQYF
d_gene: TRBD2; abundance: NA; j_gene: TRBJ2-1; v_gene: TRBV9; CDR3nt: TGTGCCAGCAGCGTAGAGGGCAGGCGGGAGGCCTACAATGAGCAGTTCTTC; CDR3aa: CASSVEGRREAYNEQFF
d_gene: TRBD1; abundance: NA; j_gene: TRBJ2-7; v_gene: TRBV9; CDR3nt: TGTGCCAGCAGCGCCGACAGGGGGAGCTACGAGCAGTACTTC; CDR3aa: CASSADRGSYEQYF
d_gene: TRBD1; abundance: NA; j_gene: TRBJ1-2; v_gene: TRBV5-5; CDR3nt: TGTGCCAGCAGCGCGGGACAGGGGGATAGAAACTACACCTTC; CDR3aa: CASSAGQGDRNYTF
d_gene: NA; abundance: NA; j_gene: TRBJ1-3; v_gene: TRBV28; CDR3nt: TGTGCCAGCAGGCCCTATGCCACCCTCTCTGGAAACACCATATATTTT; CDR3aa: CASRPYATLSGNTIYF
d_gene: NA; abundance: NA; j_gene: TRBJ1-6; v_gene: TRBV5-1; CDR3nt: TGCGCCAGCAGCTTGGGGGCAGGGATAGGATCACCCCTCCACTTT; CDR3aa: CASSLGAGIGSPLHF
d_gene: NA; abundance: NA; j_gene: TRBJ2-7; v_gene: TRBV5-4; CDR3nt: TGTGCCAGCAGCTTTGGGACTGTCTCCTACGAGCAGTACTTC; CDR3aa: CASSFGTVSYEQYF
d_gene: NA; abundance: NA; j_gene: TRBJ1-4; v_gene: TRBV5-5; CDR3nt: TGTGCCAGCAGCTCGCGGGGCGCCGATGAAAAACTGTTTTTT; CDR3aa: CASSSRGADEKLFF
d_gene: TRBD1; abundance: NA; j_gene: TRBJ1-6; v_gene: TRBV6-5; CDR3nt: TGTGCCAGCAGTTCCGGGACAGGGGTTTCACCCCTCCACTTT; CDR3aa: CASSSGTGVSPLHF
d_gene: NA; abundance: NA; j_gene: TRBJ1-1; v_gene: TRBV28; CDR3nt: TGTGCCAGCAGTCAACCATCCTCGACACGGAACACTGAAGCTTTCTTT; CDR3aa: CASSQPSSTRNTEAFF
d_gene: TRBD1; abundance: few; j_gene: TRBJ2-7; v_gene: TRBV29-1; CDR3nt: TGCAGCGTAGGGACAGGGAACTACGAGCAGTACTTC; CDR3aa: CSVGTGNYEQYF
d_gene: TRBD1; abundance: NA; j_gene: TRBJ1-3; v_gene: TRBV9; CDR3nt: TGTGCCAGCAGCCCCAACCCATTCTGGAGTGGGACAGGGGGGAGAAACACCATATATTTT; CDR3aa: CASSPNPFWSGTGGRNTIYF
d_gene: NA; abundance: NA; j_gene: TRBJ1-1; v_gene: TRBV9; CDR3nt: TGTGCCAGCAGCGCTGGTCCACAGGGGAACACTGAAGCTTTCTTT; CDR3aa: CASSAGPQGNTEAFF
d_gene: NA; abundance: NA; j_gene: TRBJ2-7; v_gene: TRBV18; CDR3nt: TGTGCCAGCTCACCACCGTCCAGGAACGAGCAGTACTTC; CDR3aa: CASSPPSRNEQYF
d_gene: NA; abundance: once; j_gene: TRBJ2-2; v_gene: TRBV5-1; CDR3nt: TGCGCCAGCAGCTTGGCCGGACACCGAGGCACCGGGGAGCTGTTTTTT; CDR3aa: CASSLAGHRGTGELFF
d_gene: NA; abundance: NA; j_gene: TRBJ1-1; v_gene: TRBV11-2; CDR3nt: TGTGCCAGCAGCTTTCCAGTTACCGCTGAAGCTTTCTTT; CDR3aa: CASSFPVTAEAFF
d_gene: TRBD1; abundance: NA; j_gene: TRBJ1-5; v_gene: TRBV4-1; CDR3nt: TGCGCCAGCAGCCAATACCAGGGGGTCGGTCAGCCCCAGCATTTT; CDR3aa: CASSQYQGVGQPQHF
d_gene: NA; abundance: NA; j_gene: TRBJ2-1; v_gene: TRBV5-1; CDR3nt: TGCGCCAGCAGCTCCCAAGGGACTTTCTCCTACAATGAGCAGTTCTTC; CDR3aa: CASSSQGTFSYNEQFF
d_gene: NA; abundance: few; j_gene: TRBJ2-6; v_gene: TRBV7-6; CDR3nt: TGTGCCAGCAGCTTAGCCGGGGTTGGGAGAGTCTCTGGGGCCAACGTCCTGACTTTC; CDR3aa: CASSLAGVGRVSGANVLTF
d_gene: TRBD1; abundance: NA; j_gene: TRBJ1-1; v_gene: TRBV28; CDR3nt: TGTGCCAGCAGAAAACAGGGGGCAACTGAAGCTTTCTTT; CDR3aa: CASRKQGATEAFF